The 31 T cell receptor beta chains below all came from one sample that was sequenced in a study of blood T cell repertoires in COVID-19. The method was immunoSEQ multiplex PCR; TCRdb's version includes in-frame clones alone and lacks a portion of them. The table shows around 450,000 clones, with about 90% occurring only once. Sequencing was performed on PBMCs or T cells enriched from blood (not recorded which). Source of these receptors: a man between 18 and 29 years old who had recovered from COVID-19.

This clone came up once. The chain employs TRBV9 and TRBJ2-1; 9 nucleotides line up with TRBD2. The CDR3 extends over 16 amino acids. Germline loops: CDR1 SGDLS, CDR2 YYNGEE. V shed 0 bases, J shed 6 bases, and the junction held 7 bases outside the gene matches. The CDR3 region has the DNA TGTGCCAGCAGCGTAGCCGGCGGGAGGGCCGGCAATGAGCAGTTCTTC. This codes for CASSVAGGRAGNEQFF.

This chain joins TRBV9 and TRBJ2-3; 13 bases are a match to TRBD2. The CDR3 is made up of 19 amino acids. Germline V gives CDR1 SGDLS, CDR2 YYNGEE. V dropped 3 bases and J dropped 0; count of bases not matched to a gene: 10. Here the CDR3 DNA reads TGTGCCAGCAGCGCCAGGTACGGGACTAGCGGGATTAGCACAGATACGCAGTATTTT. Translation: CASSARYGTSGISTDTQYF.

The chain links TRBV5-7 to TRBJ1-2; 11 bases are a match to TRBD1. TRBV5-7 is annotated as an ORF whose role is uncertain. J was trimmed by 4 bases and V by 3 bases; bases with no gene match: 11. The CDR3 runs to 17 residues. The CDR3 sequence: CASSYTGTGGLGYGYTF. CDR3 nucleotides: TGTGCCAGCAGCTATACCGGGACAGGGGGTTTGGGCTATGGCTACACCTTC.

The DNA of the CDR3 is TGTGCCAGCAGCCGAGGAGCCGGGCCAGGGGAGACCCAGTACTTC. This translates into CASSRGAGPGETQYF. This rearrangement joins TRBV7-3 to TRBJ2-5; TRBD1 is a possible D gene (5 bases). V lost 5 bases and J 5 bases, leaving 18 bases between the germline ends. This CDR3 is 15 amino acids long. CDR1 SGHTA and CDR2 FQGTGA come from the germline V gene.

The chain employs TRBV7-2 and TRBJ1-5; possible D gene TRBD1, 5 bases. The V and J ends lost 0 bases and 5 bases respectively, with 17 bases between them. The CDR3 spans 17 residues. CDR1 is SGHTA and CDR2 is FQGNSA in the germline V gene. This CDR3 reads CASSLAGPSRVHQPQHF. DNA for the CDR3: TGTGCCAGCAGCTTAGCTGGGCCGAGCAGGGTCCATCAGCCCCAGCATTTT.

The gene calls are TRBV13 and TRBJ2-7; 10 bases fit TRBD1. The V segment lost 6 bases and the J segment 7 bases; nucleotides outside the gene matches: 6. There are 13 residues in the CDR3. Germline lookup yields CDR1 PRHDT and CDR2 FYEKMQ (reference sequence). The CDR3 loop is CASRGQGSTEQYF. For the CDR3, the DNA is TGTGCCAGCAGGGGACAGGGGTCGACTGAGCAGTACTTC.

The V and J genes are TRBV3-1 (or the pseudogene TRBV3-2) and TRBJ1-2; a weak D match, TRBD1 (6 bases). Germline V gives CDR1 LGHDT, CDR2 YNNKEL (reference sequence). This CDR3 has 14 amino acids. V was clipped by 3 bases and J by 4 bases, with 12 bases between them. The CDR3 spells CASSHLDSVYGYTF. The CDR3 region has the DNA TGTGCCAGCAGCCACCTGGACAGCGTCTATGGCTACACCTTC.

The V gene is TRBV6-4, the J gene TRBJ2-7; D remains unclear. The CDR3 length is 14 residues. V shed 6 bases and J shed 0 bases, with 12 bases lying between them. Germline V gives CDR1 MRHNA, CDR2 SNTAGT. CDR3 DNA: TGTGCCAGCAGCTCCTTTACAAGCTCCTACGAGCAGTACTTC. Translation gives CASSSFTSSYEQYF.

This rearrangement joins TRBV28 to TRBJ1-5; D unresolved. This CDR3 region has 13 residues. In germline, CDR1 is MDHEN, CDR2 SYDVKM. The germline V and J ends were trimmed by 7 bases and 4 bases, with 11 bases remaining between them. CDR3 sequence: CASTPGLNQPQHF. CDR3 coding DNA: TGTGCCAGCACCCCGGGTTTGAATCAGCCCCAGCATTTT.

The chain carries TRBV6-4 and TRBJ1-3, with D possibly being TRBD1 (5 bases). From germline, CDR1 is MRHNA and CDR2 SNTAGT. CDR3 length: 17 residues. Trimming took off 7 bases at V and 0 bases at J, with 19 bases between the two ends. The CDR3 bases are TGTGCCAGCAAAAGGGGCCGGAGGGACCGCTCTGGAAACACCATATATTTT. It translates to CASKRGRRDRSGNTIYF.

The CDR3 spells CASGRTSGRVGYYEQYF. DNA of the CDR3: TGTGCCAGCGGGAGGACTAGCGGGAGGGTGGGGTACTACGAGCAGTACTTC. The chain is built from TRBV7-9 and TRBJ2-7, with 15 bases aligning to TRBD2. CDR1 and CDR2 from the germline V gene are SEHNR and FQNEAQ (reference sequence). J was trimmed by 3 bases and V by 8 bases; bases with no gene match: 11. The CDR3 runs 17 residues. The complete variable domain, with remaining parts taken from reference TRBV7-9 and TRBJ2-7, reads DTGVSQNPRHKITKRGQNVTFRCDPISEHNRLYWYRQTLGQGPEFLTYFQNEAQLEKSRLLSDRFSAERPKGSFSTLEIQRTEQGDSAMYLCASGRTSGRVGYYEQYFGPGTRLTVT.

The chain recombines TRBV10-2 with TRBJ2-5; possible D gene TRBD1, 5 bases. Trimming removed 7 bases from V and 5 bases from J, with 14 bases in between. CDR1 is WSHSY, CDR2 SAAADI, per germline. The CDR3 sequence is 13 residues long. The CDR3 sequence: CASTTGPRETQYF. The CDR3 DNA reads as TGCGCCAGCACCACAGGCCCCAGGGAGACCCAGTACTTC.

The chain recombines TRBV7-9 with TRBJ2-1; unclear D gene. Deletions cut 5 bases from V and 6 bases from J, with 11 bases between. Germline loops: CDR1 SEHNR, CDR2 FQNEAQ (reference sequence). The CDR3 spans 13 residues. DNA for the CDR3: TGTGCCAGCAGCCTCCTATTTGGCAATGAGCAGTTCTTC. This encodes CASSLLFGNEQFF. Supplemented by reference TRBV7-9 and TRBJ2-1, the full variable domain reads DTGVSQNPRHKITKRGQNVTFRCDPISEHNRLYWYRQTLGQGPEFLTYFQNEAQLEKSRLLSDRFSAERPKGSFSTLEIQRTEQGDSAMYLCASSLLFGNEQFFGPGTRLTVL.

The CDR3 sequence: CASSPMGPGALGNTEAFF. The CDR3 DNA sequence: TGCGCCAGCAGCCCTATGGGACCAGGGGCTTTGGGGAACACTGAAGCTTTCTTT. The chain carries TRBV5-1 and TRBJ1-1, with D possibly TRBD1 on 6 matching bases. The CDR3 length is 18 residues. CDR1 SGHRS and CDR2 YFSETQ come from the germline V gene. With 4 bases removed from V and 1 base from J, the gap between germline ends came to 23 bases. The full variable domain, with the rest looked up from reference TRBV5-1 and TRBJ1-1, is KAGVTQTPRYLIKTRGQQVTLSCSPISGHRSVSWYQQTPGQGLQFLFEYFSETQRNKGNFPGRFSGRQFSNSRSEMNVSTLELGDSALYLCASSPMGPGALGNTEAFFGQGTRLTVV.

This chain uses TRBV2 with TRBJ2-5, with 13 bases fitting TRBD2. This CDR3 comprises 20 residues. Germline loops: CDR1 SNHLY, CDR2 FYNNEI. With V trimmed by 6 bases and J by 4 bases, 20 bases remained unmatched. The DNA for the CDR3 is TGTGCCAGCAGCCCCAGGAGGGGGGGGTCCGGGACTAGCGGGACAGAGACCCAGTACTTC. It specifies CASSPRRGGSGTSGTETQYF.

The chain is built from TRBV5-4 and TRBJ1-4; a weak D match, TRBD1 (5 bases). CDR1 and CDR2 from the germline V gene are SGHNT and YYREEE (reference sequence). V lost 4 bases and J lost 7, with 14 bases in between. This CDR3 spans 14 amino acids. This CDR3 is CASSRTGGGEKLFF. DNA for the CDR3: TGTGCCAGCAGCCGGACCGGGGGAGGTGAAAAACTGTTTTTT.

This clone was picked up one time. The genes are TRBV6-6 and TRBJ2-7; 10 bases are shared with TRBD1. CDR3 length: 15 residues. Germline V gives CDR1 MNHNY, CDR2 SVGAGI (reference sequence). V was clipped by 7 bases and J by 5 bases; unmatched bases: 11. CDR3 in DNA: TGTGCCAGCACTCCAGACCGGGACAGGGGCCACGAGCAGTACTTC. Translated, it gives CASTPDRDRGHEQYF.

This rearrangement joins TRBV28 to TRBJ2-1; D is perhaps TRBD1 (6 bases). This CDR3 has 14 amino acids. The germline V gene has CDR1 MDHEN and CDR2 SYDVKM. V lost 5 bases to trimming and J lost 8 bases, with 16 bases between them. The CDR3 nucleotides are TGTGCCAGCAGTCCACGGACAGTTTGGCATGAGCAGTTCTTC. Translating gives CASSPRTVWHEQFF.

V and J are TRBV25-1 and TRBJ1-1, with D maybe TRBD1 (5 bases). CDR1 and CDR2 (germline): MGHDK, SYGVNS. The V and J ends lost 0 bases and 5 bases respectively, with 13 bases between them. The CDR3 length is 15 residues. The CDR3 reads CASSEYAGIPTEAFF. CDR3 DNA: TGTGCCAGCAGTGAATATGCAGGGATCCCAACTGAAGCTTTCTTT. The complete variable domain, with remaining parts taken from reference TRBV25-1 and TRBJ1-1, reads EADIYQTPRYLVIGTGKKITLECSQTMGHDKMYWYQQDPGMELHLIHYSYGVNSTEKGDLSSESTVSRIRTEHFPLTLESARPSHTSQYLCASSEYAGIPTEAFFGQGTRLTVV.

The rearrangement links TRBV20-1 to TRBJ1-5, with D possibly being TRBD1 (5 bases). The CDR3 covers 16 residues. Germline V CDR1 and CDR2: DFQATT, SNEGSKA (reference sequence). With 3 bases removed from V and 2 bases from J, the gap between germline ends came to 17 bases. This CDR3 is CSASQGRKDGNQPQHF. The CDR3 DNA is TGCAGTGCTAGTCAGGGTCGTAAAGACGGCAATCAGCCCCAGCATTTT.

CDR3 in amino acids: CASSVALLAADTGELFF. The CDR3 DNA sequence: TGTGCCAGCAGCGTAGCGCTCCTAGCGGCTGACACCGGGGAGCTGTTTTTT. The gene calls are TRBV9 and TRBJ2-2; 7 positions match TRBD2. The germline gives CDR1 SGDLS, CDR2 YYNGEE. The CDR3 runs 17 residues. J gave up 3 bases and V 0 bases, and 8 bases lay outside the gene matches. Full variable domain (outside the CDR3, taken from reference TRBV9 and TRBJ2-2): DSGVTQTPKHLITATGQRVTLRCSPRSGDLSVYWYQQSLDQGLQFLIQYYNGEERAKGNILERFSAQQFPDLHSELNLSSLELGDSALYFCASSVALLAADTGELFFGEGSRLTVL.

This clone was seen more than once but under ten times. The chain recombines TRBV3-1 (or the pseudogene TRBV3-2) with TRBJ1-2; weak D call: TRBD1 (6 bases). The CDR3 covers 14 residues. The V end lost 4 bases, the J end lost 4 bases, and 13 bases lay between the germline ends. Germline V CDR1 and CDR2: LGHDT, YNNKEL (reference sequence). CDR3 sequence reads: CASSPSGGFYGYTF. The CDR3, as DNA: TGTGCCAGCAGCCCAAGCGGGGGCTTCTATGGCTACACCTTC.

The chain carries TRBV19 and TRBJ1-2; no definite D call. The CDR3 spans 14 residues. Trimming shortened V by 5 bases and J by 2 bases, and 12 bases separated the two germline ends. CDR1 LNHDA and CDR2 SQIVND come from the germline V gene (reference sequence). CDR3 nucleotides: TGTGCCAGTAGTCTTCGCGGCGGGAACTATGGCTACACCTTC. Protein: CASSLRGGNYGYTF.

V is TRBV6-2 or TRBV6-3 and J is TRBJ1-5; 9 bases line up with TRBD1. The germline CDR1 and CDR2 sequences are MNHEY and SVGEGT. CDR3 length equals 14 residues. The V gene end was trimmed by 4 bases and the J gene end by 4 bases; junction bases not matched to a gene: 2. CDR3 in amino acids: CASSLDRGNQPQHF. Written as DNA, the CDR3 is TGTGCCAGCAGTTTGGACAGGGGTAATCAGCCCCAGCATTTT.

This chain links TRBV6-1 with TRBJ2-5, with TRBD1 identical over 9 bases. CDR3 length: 15 residues. V was clipped by 3 bases and J by 3 bases; unmatched bases: 5. Germline V CDR1 and CDR2: MNHNS, SASEGT. As DNA, the CDR3 is TGTGCCAGCAGTGAGGGGGGGACAGGGAAAGAGACCCAGTACTTC. This sequence encodes CASSEGGTGKETQYF.

This chain joins TRBV21-1 and TRBJ2-1; the DNA was not used to check the table's D call, TRBD2. TRBV21-1 counts as a pseudogene. The length of the CDR3 is 22 residues. CDR3 loop: CASSKDYGTSGSFPTKNNEQFF. CDR3 in DNA: TGTGCCAGCAGCAAAGATTACGGGACTAGCGGAAGCTTCCCTACGAAGAACAATGAGCAGTTCTTC.

The chain uses TRBV9 and TRBJ1-1; 8 nucleotides agree with TRBD1. This CDR3 region has 12 residues. Germline V CDR1 and CDR2: SGDLS, YYNGEE. Trimming took 7 bases from V and 5 from J; bases not matched to a gene: 4. The DNA for the CDR3 is TGTGCCAGCCAGGGGGCTTCAACTGAAGCTTTCTTT. This sequence encodes CASQGASTEAFF.

The rearrangement joins TRBV3-1 (or the pseudogene TRBV3-2) to TRBJ2-3; 8 bases map to TRBD2. Germline lookup yields CDR1 LGHDT and CDR2 YNNKEL (reference sequence). The V and J ends lost 3 bases and 4 bases, in that order; junction bases with no gene match: 6. The CDR3 spans 15 residues. The CDR3 DNA reads TGTGCCAGCAGCCACGGCGGGGGGACCCCAGATACGCAGTATTTT. This codes for CASSHGGGTPDTQYF.

CDR3 amino acids: CASSPRQGGQPQHF. DNA for the CDR3: TGTGCCAGCAGTCCGCGACAGGGCGGTCAGCCCCAGCATTTT. The chain uses TRBV27 and TRBJ1-5; 7 nucleotides align to TRBD1. J gave up 6 bases and V 5 bases, and 7 bases lay outside the gene matches. This CDR3 is 14 amino acids long. Looked up from germline, CDR1 is MNHEY and CDR2 is SMNVEV (reference sequence).

V is TRBV7-9 and J is TRBJ1-2; perhaps TRBD1 as D (6 bases). CDR3 size: 14 residues. The V gene's germline CDR1 is SEHNR and CDR2 FQNEAQ (reference sequence). The ends were cut back, 1 base at V and 4 bases at J, with 10 bases in the middle. The DNA of the CDR3 is TGTGCCAGCAGCTTAGACGGACAGAGCTATGGCTACACCTTC. It translates to CASSLDGQSYGYTF. The variable domain in full, with the rest retrieved from reference TRBV7-9 and TRBJ1-2, is DTGVSQNPRHKITKRGQNVTFRCDPISEHNRLYWYRQTLGQGPEFLTYFQNEAQLEKSRLLSDRFSAERPKGSFSTLEIQRTEQGDSAMYLCASSLDGQSYGYTFGSGTRLTVV.

The rearrangement joins TRBV3-1 (or the pseudogene TRBV3-2) to TRBJ2-7, with D possibly TRBD1 on 5 matching bases. This CDR3 region has 14 residues. CDR1 LGHDT and CDR2 YNNKEL come from the germline V gene (reference sequence). Deletions cut 1 base from V and 2 bases from J, with 9 bases between. The CDR3 here is CASSQVAGPYEQYF. DNA of the CDR3: TGTGCCAGCAGCCAAGTCGCAGGGCCCTACGAGCAGTACTTC.